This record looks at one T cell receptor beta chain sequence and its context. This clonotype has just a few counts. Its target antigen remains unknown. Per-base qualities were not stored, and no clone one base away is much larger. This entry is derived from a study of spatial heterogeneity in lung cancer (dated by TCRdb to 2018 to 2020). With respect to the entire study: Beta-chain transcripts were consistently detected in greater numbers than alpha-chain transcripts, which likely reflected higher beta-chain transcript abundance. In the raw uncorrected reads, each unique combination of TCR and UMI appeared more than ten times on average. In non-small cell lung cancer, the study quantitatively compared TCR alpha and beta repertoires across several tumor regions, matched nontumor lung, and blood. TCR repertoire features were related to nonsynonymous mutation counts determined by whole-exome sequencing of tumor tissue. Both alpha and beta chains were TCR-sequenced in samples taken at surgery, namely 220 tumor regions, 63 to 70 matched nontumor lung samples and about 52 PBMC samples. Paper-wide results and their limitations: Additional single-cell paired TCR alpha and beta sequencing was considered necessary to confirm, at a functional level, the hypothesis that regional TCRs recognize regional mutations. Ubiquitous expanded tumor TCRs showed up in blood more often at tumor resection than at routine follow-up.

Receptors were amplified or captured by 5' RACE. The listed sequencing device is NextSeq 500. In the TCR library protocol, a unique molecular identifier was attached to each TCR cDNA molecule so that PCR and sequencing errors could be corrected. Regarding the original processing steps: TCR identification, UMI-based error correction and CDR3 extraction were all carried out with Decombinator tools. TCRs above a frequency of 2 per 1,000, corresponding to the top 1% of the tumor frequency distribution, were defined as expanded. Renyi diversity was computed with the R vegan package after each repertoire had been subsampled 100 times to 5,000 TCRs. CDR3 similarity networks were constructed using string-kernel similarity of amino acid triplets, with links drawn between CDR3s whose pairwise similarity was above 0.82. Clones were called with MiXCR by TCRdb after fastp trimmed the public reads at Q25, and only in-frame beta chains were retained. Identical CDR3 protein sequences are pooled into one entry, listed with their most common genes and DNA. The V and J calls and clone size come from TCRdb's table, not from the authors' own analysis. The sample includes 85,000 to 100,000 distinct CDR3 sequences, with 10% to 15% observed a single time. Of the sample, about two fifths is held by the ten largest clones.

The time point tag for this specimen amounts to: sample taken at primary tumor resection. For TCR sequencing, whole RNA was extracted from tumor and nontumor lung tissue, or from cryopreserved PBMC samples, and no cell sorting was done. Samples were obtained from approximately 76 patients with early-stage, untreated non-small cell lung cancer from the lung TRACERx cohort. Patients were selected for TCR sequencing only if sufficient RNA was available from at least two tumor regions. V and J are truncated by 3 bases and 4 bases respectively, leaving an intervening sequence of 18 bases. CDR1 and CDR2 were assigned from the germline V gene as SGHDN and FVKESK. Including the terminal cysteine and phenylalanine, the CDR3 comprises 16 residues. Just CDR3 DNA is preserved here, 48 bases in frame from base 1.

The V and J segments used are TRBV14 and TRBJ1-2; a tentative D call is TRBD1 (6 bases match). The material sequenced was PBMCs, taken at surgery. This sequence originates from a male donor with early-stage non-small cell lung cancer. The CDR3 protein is CASSQKGTTSLYGYTF. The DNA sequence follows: TGTGCCAGCAGCCAGAAGGGGACAACTTCGCTCTATGGCTACACCTTC.